These 26 T cell receptor beta chains share one sample of origin, sequenced in a study of cytomegalovirus exposure and HLA in healthy donors. Sequenced by immunoSEQ multiplex PCR; TCRdb stores in-frame clones only, minus some. This sample has fewer than 200,000 clones; roughly 96% occur once, and the top ten carry about 0.89%. The sample consisted of PBMCs. These receptors all stem from a woman under 30 in good health and CMV-seronegative.

This chain uses TRBV7-9 with TRBJ2-2; 7 nucleotides agree with TRBD1. The CDR3 contains 14 residues. V shed 7 bases and J 7 bases; nucleotides not matched to a gene: 9. Germline lookup yields CDR1 SEHNR and CDR2 FQNEAQ (reference sequence). CDR3 sequence (DNA): TGTGCCAGCAATCAGGACAGGTCAAGCGGGGAGCTGTTTTTT. Protein product: CASNQDRSSGELFF.

The chain combines TRBV30 with TRBJ2-7; D not certain. V was pared by 2 bases and J by 3 bases, with 8 bases between. Germline CDR1 is GTSNPN and CDR2 is SVGIG (reference sequence). The length of the CDR3 is 12 residues. CDR3 bases: TGTGCCTGGAGTAAACAGAGCTACGAGCAGTACTTC. Translation gives CAWSKQSYEQYF.

J is TRBJ1-2 and V is TRBV9; D is unclear. Trimming pared 4 bases from V and 8 bases from J, leaving 12 bases between. The CDR3 has 12 amino acids. Germline V gene lookup returns CDR1 SGDLS and CDR2 YYNGEE. The chain's CDR3 is CASSPPGNGYTF. In DNA form, the CDR3 reads TGTGCCAGCAGCCCTCCGGGGAACGGCTACACCTTC.

This chain links TRBV5-1 with TRBJ1-1; 7 nucleotides align to TRBD1. From germline, CDR1 is SGHRS and CDR2 YFSETQ. The CDR3 spans 15 residues. V trimming: 4 bases; J trimming: 4 bases; junction bases outside the gene matches: 10. The CDR3 sequence is CASSPETGSFTEAFF. Written as DNA, the CDR3 is TGCGCCAGCAGCCCTGAGACAGGGAGCTTCACTGAAGCTTTCTTT.

The V call is TRBV7-2, the J call TRBJ2-5; 9 nucleotides line up with TRBD2. V shed 4 bases, J shed 4 bases, and the junction held 13 bases outside the gene matches. There are 17 residues in the CDR3. CDR1 and CDR2 (germline): SGHTA, FQGNSA. The CDR3 sequence is CASSSRFGSGGRETQYF. CDR3 nucleotide sequence: TGTGCCAGCAGCTCTCGTTTTGGTAGCGGGGGACGAGAGACCCAGTACTTC.

This rearrangement joins TRBV5-1 to TRBJ1-1; no clear D. Germline loops: CDR1 SGHRS, CDR2 YFSETQ. The V and J ends lost 4 bases and 0 bases respectively, with 7 bases between them. The CDR3 has 13 amino acids. Here the CDR3 reads CASSGLLNTEAFF. The DNA for the CDR3 is TGCGCCAGCAGCGGGCTGTTGAACACTGAAGCTTTCTTT.

V is TRBV4-1 and J is TRBJ2-6; D call uncertain. CDR1 and CDR2 (germline): MGHRA, YSYEKL. The CDR3 spans 17 residues. Trimming stripped 1 base from V and 3 bases from J, with 13 bases between. CDR3 amino acids: CASSQVGRSFGANVLTF. The CDR3 DNA follows: TGCGCCAGCAGCCAAGTCGGCAGGTCCTTTGGGGCCAACGTCCTGACTTTC.

The CDR3 reads CASTPTVAQEKLFF. CDR3 bases: TGTGCCAGTACCCCGACAGTTGCCCAGGAAAAACTGTTTTTT. The V and J genes are TRBV19 and TRBJ1-4; TRBD1 might be the D (5 bases). V dropped 7 bases and J dropped 8 bases, with 17 bases sitting between them. This CDR3 comprises 14 residues. CDR1 is LNHDA and CDR2 is SQIVND in the germline V gene (reference sequence). Complete variable domain (other parts from reference TRBV19 and TRBJ1-4): DGGITQSPKYLFRKEGQNVTLSCEQNLNHDAMYWYRQDPGQGLRLIYYSQIVNDFQKGDIAEGYSVSREKKESFPLTVTSAQKNPTAFYLCASTPTVAQEKLFFGSGTQLSVL.

The chain employs TRBV11-2 and TRBJ2-1; D unclear. The CDR3 is 16 residues long. CDR1 is SGHAT and CDR2 is FQNNGV in the germline V gene. V gave up 1 base and J gave up 4 bases, with 14 bases separating them. The CDR3 loop reads CASSLGLPPRYNEQFF. As DNA, the CDR3 is TGTGCCAGCAGCTTAGGGTTACCCCCGCGGTACAATGAGCAGTTCTTC. Drawing the rest from reference TRBV11-2 and TRBJ2-1, the complete variable domain is EAGVAQSPRYKIIEKRQSVAFWCNPISGHATLYWYQQILGQGPKLLIQFQNNGVVDDSQLPKDRFSAERLKGVDSTLKIQPAKLEDSAVYLCASSLGLPPRYNEQFFGPGTRLTVL.

The chain is built from TRBV11-2 and TRBJ2-2; 7 nucleotides line up with TRBD1. The J segment lost 4 bases and the V segment lost 6 bases, leaving 8 bases of the junction unmatched. Germline CDR1 is SGHAT and CDR2 is FQNNGV. The CDR3 is made up of 15 amino acids. The CDR3 region has the DNA TGTGCCAGCAGAACAGGGGTGGATGGCACCGGGGAGCTGTTTTTT. Translation gives CASRTGVDGTGELFF. The entire variable domain, with the rest obtained from reference TRBV11-2 and TRBJ2-2, is as follows: EAGVAQSPRYKIIEKRQSVAFWCNPISGHATLYWYQQILGQGPKLLIQFQNNGVVDDSQLPKDRFSAERLKGVDSTLKIQPAKLEDSAVYLCASRTGVDGTGELFFGEGSRLTVL.

The V call is TRBV4-2, the J call TRBJ2-7; D perhaps matches TRBD1 (5 bases). Trimming took 1 base from V and 4 from J, leaving 8 bases between them. The CDR3 runs to 13 residues. CDR1 and CDR2 (germline): LGHNA, YNFKEQ. CDR3 bases: TGTGCCAGCAGCCAAGGGACACAGTACGAGCAGTACTTC. It translates to CASSQGTQYEQYF.

To note about this clone: The sample contains more than one DNA sequence encoding this CDR3. The chain employs TRBV5-1 and TRBJ2-2; D may be TRBD1 (6 bases). Trimming removed 4 bases from V and 1 base from J, with 8 bases in between. Germline values: CDR1 SGHRS, CDR2 YFSETQ. The CDR3 is made up of 14 amino acids. CDR3 sequence: CASSPQGNTGELFF. DNA of the CDR3: TGCGCCAGCAGCCCACAGGGGAACACCGGGGAGCTGTTTTTT.

This chain joins TRBV2 and TRBJ1-1; 10 positions match TRBD1. Germline CDR1 reads SNHLY; CDR2 reads FYNNEI. V lost 7 bases and J lost 5; bases outside the gene matches: 7. The CDR3 runs 14 residues. CDR3 coding DNA: TGTGCCAGCACCCGACAGGGGGCGAATACTGAAGCTTTCTTT. Translation: CASTRQGANTEAFF.

The gene calls are TRBV6-1 and TRBJ1-2; D ambiguous. The CDR3 runs to 17 residues. CDR1 and CDR2 (germline): MNHNS, SASEGT. V lost 1 base and J lost 0, with 15 bases in between. CDR3 sequence reads: CASSEGTLLHTNYGYTF. As DNA, the CDR3 is TGTGCCAGCAGTGAAGGGACTTTGCTCCATACTAACTATGGCTACACCTTC.

There are a few counts of this clone. V gene TRBV6-5 combines with J gene TRBJ2-7; D unresolved. The V end was cut by 5 bases, the J end by 3 bases, with 5 bases between. The germline V gene encodes CDR1 MNHEY and CDR2 SVGAGI. The CDR3 is 11 amino acids. CDR3 in DNA: TGTGCCAGCAGTAACAACTACGAGCAGTACTTC. It yields the protein CASSNNYEQYF.

V usage is TRBV19 and J usage is TRBJ1-2, with a possible D match to TRBD1 (6 bases). CDR1 is LNHDA, CDR2 SQIVND, per germline (reference sequence). V shed 9 bases and J shed 5 bases, with 16 bases lying between them. The CDR3 consists of 13 residues. CDR3 sequence: CASKQGFGYGYTF. CDR3 DNA: TGTGCCAGCAAACAGGGTTTTGGGTATGGCTACACCTTC.

The chain has TRBV7-8 and TRBJ1-2; D remains unclear. With 1 base removed from V and 5 bases from J, the gap between germline ends came to 20 bases. The CDR3 length is 17 residues. Per germline, CDR1 SGHVS and CDR2 FQNEAQ. The CDR3 region is CASSLGSLQASQYGYTF. The DNA for the CDR3 is TGTGCCAGCAGCTTAGGATCTCTTCAGGCTTCTCAGTATGGCTACACCTTC.

The genes are TRBV19 and TRBJ1-2, with a possible D match to TRBD1 (6 bases). CDR1 is LNHDA, CDR2 SQIVND, per germline (reference sequence). V was pared by 6 bases and J by 5 bases, with 22 bases between. The CDR3 is 16 residues long. CDR3 in DNA: TGTGCCAGTAGCGTTCCGGGACAAAGGAGCCCTTATGGCTACACCTTC. This gives the protein CASSVPGQRSPYGYTF.

This clone was counted a single time. This chain uses TRBV5-1 with TRBJ1-3, with a tentative D call TRBD1 (5 bases). The germline V and J ends were trimmed by 3 bases and 0 bases, with 16 bases remaining between them. There are 17 residues in the CDR3. Germline-derived CDR1 and CDR2 are SGHRS and YFSETQ. The CDR3 DNA reads TGCGCCAGCAGCTCTATGACAGTGGGAAGCTCTGGAAACACCATATATTTT. Amino acid sequence: CASSSMTVGSSGNTIYF.

CDR3 region: CASSPKASQETQYF. CDR3 DNA sequence: TGTGCCAGCAGCCCTAAAGCGAGCCAAGAGACCCAGTACTTC. The genes are TRBV6-5 and TRBJ2-5, with D hard to call. CDR3 length equals 14 residues. V lost 6 bases, J lost 1 base, and 12 bases lay in between. Germline CDR1 MNHEY, CDR2 SVGAGI.

The chain couples TRBV5-1 to TRBJ2-2, with unresolved D. Germline-derived CDR1 and CDR2 are SGHRS and YFSETQ. The CDR3 has 15 residues. With 0 bases removed from V and 8 bases from J, the gap between germline ends came to 14 bases. CDR3 in amino acids: CASSLDGWAVGELFF. CDR3 bases: TGCGCCAGCAGCTTGGATGGCTGGGCTGTAGGGGAGCTGTTTTTT.

V gene TRBV11-3 combines with J gene TRBJ1-1; tentative D call: TRBD1 (6 bases). Germline CDR1 is SGHNT and CDR2 is YENEEA. V gave up 1 base and J gave up 6 bases, with 9 bases separating them. The CDR3 consists of 13 residues. In DNA, the CDR3 is TGTGCCAGCAGCTTAGGCAGGGGCTCTGAAGCTTTCTTT. Protein sequence: CASSLGRGSEAFF.

The rearrangement uses TRBV9 and TRBJ1-2; the D gene is possibly TRBD1 (5 bases). The V and J ends lost 8 bases and 5 bases respectively, with 22 bases between them. Germline V CDR1 and CDR2: SGDLS, YYNGEE. The CDR3 has 15 residues. The CDR3 loop reads CASKQSQGAGYGYTF. The CDR3 DNA reads TGTGCCAGTAAACAGAGCCAAGGGGCAGGGTATGGCTACACCTTC. The full variable domain, with the rest looked up from reference TRBV9 and TRBJ1-2, is DSGVTQTPKHLITATGQRVTLRCSPRSGDLSVYWYQQSLDQGLQFLIQYYNGEERAKGNILERFSAQQFPDLHSELNLSSLELGDSALYFCASKQSQGAGYGYTFGSGTRLTVV.

The CDR3 here is CASSKCPPGGSGNTIYF. The CDR3 bases are TGTGCCAGCAGCAAATGCCCACCAGGAGGCTCTGGAAACACCATATATTTT. V gene TRBV21-1 combines with J gene TRBJ1-3. TRBV21-1 is reported as a pseudogene. The CDR3 runs to 17 residues.

The chain combines TRBV2 with TRBJ1-1; D perhaps matches TRBD1 (6 bases). The CDR3 covers 15 residues. Germline V CDR1 and CDR2: SNHLY, FYNNEI. Deletions cut 6 bases from V and 3 bases from J, with 17 bases between. The CDR3 reads CASRRRGAGYTEAFF. Here the CDR3 DNA reads TGTGCCAGCAGACGACGGGGGGCAGGGTACACTGAAGCTTTCTTT.

This rearrangement joins TRBV6-1 to TRBJ1-5, with 8 bases matching TRBD1. Germline-derived CDR1 and CDR2 are MNHNS and SASEGT. CDR3 length equals 14 residues. The trim removed 7 bases at V and 6 bases at J, leaving 8 bases unmatched. CDR3 residues: CASTTGVGGQPQHF. Written as DNA, the CDR3 is TGTGCCAGCACGACAGGGGTTGGGGGTCAGCCCCAGCATTTT.